The clone carrying this T cell receptor (beta chain) was seen a single time. The CDR3 spans 16 residues. Trimming took 3 bases from V and 4 from J; bases not matched to a gene: 11. CDR1 and CDR2 (germline): MGHRA, YSYEKL. During active infection, Seattle patients enrolled and were then monitored through disease. These data belong to a study of blood T cell repertoires in COVID-19. In the authors' methods: Amplification of reference gene primers provided the estimated nucleated cell counts. Assay: immunoSEQ multiplex PCR; the TCRdb copy retains only in-frame clones and omits some. V and J calls plus clone size are reproduced from that table; the DNA served to infer D and trimming. The sample lists approximately 320,000 clones; about nine tenths were seen once.

The receptor was derived from a woman in her 30s with COVID-19, enrolled during active disease. V is TRBV4-1 and J is TRBJ1-2, with 7 bases aligning to TRBD1. Sequencing input: peripheral blood. In nucleotides, the CDR3 is TGCGCCAGCAGCCAGCAACAGGGGACGGAAATCTATGGCTACACCTTC. It is translated as CASSQQQGTEIYGYTF.